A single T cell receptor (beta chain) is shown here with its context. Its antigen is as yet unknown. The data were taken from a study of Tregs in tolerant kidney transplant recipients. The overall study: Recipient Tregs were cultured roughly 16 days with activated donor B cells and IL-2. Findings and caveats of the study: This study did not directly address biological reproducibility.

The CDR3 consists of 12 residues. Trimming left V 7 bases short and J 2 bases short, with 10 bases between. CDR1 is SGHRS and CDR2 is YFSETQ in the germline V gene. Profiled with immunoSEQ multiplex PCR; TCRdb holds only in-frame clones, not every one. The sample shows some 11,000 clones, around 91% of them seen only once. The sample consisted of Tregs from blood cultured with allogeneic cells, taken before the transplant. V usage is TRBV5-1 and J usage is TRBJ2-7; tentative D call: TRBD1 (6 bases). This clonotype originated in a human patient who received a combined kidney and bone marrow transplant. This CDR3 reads CASSGQTYEQYF. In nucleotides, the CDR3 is TGCGCCAGCTCGGGACAAACCTACGAGCAGTACTTC. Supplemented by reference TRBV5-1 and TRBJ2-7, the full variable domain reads KAGVTQTPRYLIKTRGQQVTLSCSPISGHRSVSWYQQTPGQGLQFLFEYFSETQRNKGNFPGRFSGRQFSNSRSEMNVSTLELGDSALYLCASSGQTYEQYFGPGTRLTVT.